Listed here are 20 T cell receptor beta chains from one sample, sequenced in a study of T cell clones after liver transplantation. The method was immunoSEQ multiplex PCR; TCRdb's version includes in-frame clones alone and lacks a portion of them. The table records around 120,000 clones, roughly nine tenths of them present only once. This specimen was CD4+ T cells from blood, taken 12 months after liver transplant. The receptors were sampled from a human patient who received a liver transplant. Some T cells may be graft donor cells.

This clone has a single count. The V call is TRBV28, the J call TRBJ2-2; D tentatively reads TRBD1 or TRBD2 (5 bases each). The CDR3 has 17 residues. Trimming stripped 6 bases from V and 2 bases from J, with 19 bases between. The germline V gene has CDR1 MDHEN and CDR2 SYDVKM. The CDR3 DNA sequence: TGTGCCAGCAGCCAGATTGGGGGACCACAAAACACCGGGGAGCTGTTTTTT. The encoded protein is CASSQIGGPQNTGELFF.

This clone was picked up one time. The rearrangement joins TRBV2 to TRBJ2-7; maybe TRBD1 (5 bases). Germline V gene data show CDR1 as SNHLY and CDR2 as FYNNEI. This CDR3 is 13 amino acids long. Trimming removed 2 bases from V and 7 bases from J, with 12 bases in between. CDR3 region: CASSEMTAREQYF. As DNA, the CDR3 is TGTGCCAGCAGTGAAATGACAGCCAGGGAGCAGTACTTC.

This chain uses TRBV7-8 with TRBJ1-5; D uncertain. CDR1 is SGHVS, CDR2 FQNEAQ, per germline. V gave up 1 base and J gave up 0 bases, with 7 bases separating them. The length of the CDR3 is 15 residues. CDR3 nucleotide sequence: TGTGCCAGCAGCTTAGGAGGGTCTAGCAATCAGCCCCAGCATTTT. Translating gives CASSLGGSSNQPQHF.

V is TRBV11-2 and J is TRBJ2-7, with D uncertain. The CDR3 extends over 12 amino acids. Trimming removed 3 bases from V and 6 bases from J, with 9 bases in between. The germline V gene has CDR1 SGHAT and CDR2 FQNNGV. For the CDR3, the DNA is TGTGCCAGCAGCTTCCTCCTGGGCGAGCAGTACTTC. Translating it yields CASSFLLGEQYF.

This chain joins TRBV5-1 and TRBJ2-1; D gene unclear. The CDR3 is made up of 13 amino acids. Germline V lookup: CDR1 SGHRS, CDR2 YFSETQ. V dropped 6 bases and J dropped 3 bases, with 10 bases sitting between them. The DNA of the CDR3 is TGCGCCAGCATTGACCTGGGCTACAATGAGCAGTTCTTC. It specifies CASIDLGYNEQFF.

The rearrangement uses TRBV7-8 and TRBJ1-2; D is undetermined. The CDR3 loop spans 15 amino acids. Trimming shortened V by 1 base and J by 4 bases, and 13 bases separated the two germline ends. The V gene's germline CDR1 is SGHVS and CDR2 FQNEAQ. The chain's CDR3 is CASSLESGGGYGYTF. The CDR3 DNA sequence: TGTGCCAGCAGCTTAGAGTCGGGCGGCGGCTATGGCTACACCTTC.

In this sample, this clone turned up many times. CDR3 coding DNA: TGTGCCAGCAGTGTTCAAACTTCGGGTACCTCAGAAGCTTTCTTT. It translates to CASSVQTSGTSEAFF. The chain carries TRBV6-1 and TRBJ1-1; no clear D gene. V was shortened by 4 bases and J by 8 bases, with 20 bases between the two germline ends. This CDR3 has 15 amino acids. The V gene's germline CDR1 is MNHNS and CDR2 SASEGT.

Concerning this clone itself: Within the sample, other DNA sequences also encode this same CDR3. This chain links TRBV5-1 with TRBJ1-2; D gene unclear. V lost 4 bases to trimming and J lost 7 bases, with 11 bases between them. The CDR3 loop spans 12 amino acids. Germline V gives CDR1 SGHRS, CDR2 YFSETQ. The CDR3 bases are TGCGCCAGCAGCCTGGACGCCAGTGGCTACACCTTC. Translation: CASSLDASGYTF.

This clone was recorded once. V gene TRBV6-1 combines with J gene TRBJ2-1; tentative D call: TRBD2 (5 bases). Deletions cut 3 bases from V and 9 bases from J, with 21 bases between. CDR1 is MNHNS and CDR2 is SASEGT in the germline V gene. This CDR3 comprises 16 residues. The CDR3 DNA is TGTGCCAGCAGTGAGAGGATCACTTCGGGATTCGGTGAGCAGTTCTTC. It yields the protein CASSERITSGFGEQFF.

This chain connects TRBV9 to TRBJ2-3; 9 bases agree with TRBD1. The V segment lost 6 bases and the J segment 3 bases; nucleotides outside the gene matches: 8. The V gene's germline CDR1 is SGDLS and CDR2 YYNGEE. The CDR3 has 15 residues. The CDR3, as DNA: TGTGCCAGCAACCTATGGGGACAGGGAACAGATACGCAGTATTTT. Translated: CASNLWGQGTDTQYF. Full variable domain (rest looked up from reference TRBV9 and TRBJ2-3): DSGVTQTPKHLITATGQRVTLRCSPRSGDLSVYWYQQSLDQGLQFLIQYYNGEERAKGNILERFSAQQFPDLHSELNLSSLELGDSALYFCASNLWGQGTDTQYFGPGTRLTVL.

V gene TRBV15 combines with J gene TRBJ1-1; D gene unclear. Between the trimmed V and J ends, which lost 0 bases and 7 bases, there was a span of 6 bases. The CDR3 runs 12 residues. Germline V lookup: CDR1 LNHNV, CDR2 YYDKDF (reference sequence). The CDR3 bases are TGTGCCACCAGCAGAGACCAGAGTGAAGCTTTCTTT. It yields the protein CATSRDQSEAFF.

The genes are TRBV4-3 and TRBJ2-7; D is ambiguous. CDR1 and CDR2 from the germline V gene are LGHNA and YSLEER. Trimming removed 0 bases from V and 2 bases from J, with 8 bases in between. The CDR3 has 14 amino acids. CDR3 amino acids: CASSQDYQTYEQYF. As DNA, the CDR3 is TGCGCCAGCAGCCAAGATTACCAGACCTACGAGCAGTACTTC.

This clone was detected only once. The CDR3 loop reads CASSTGGAEPQHF. The CDR3 region has the DNA TGTGCCAGCAGTACAGGGGGCGCCGAGCCCCAGCATTTT. V and J are TRBV28 and TRBJ1-5; 9 bases align to TRBD1. CDR3 length: 13 amino acids. Germline V gives CDR1 MDHEN, CDR2 SYDVKM. J was trimmed by 8 bases and V by 5 bases; bases with no gene match: 4.

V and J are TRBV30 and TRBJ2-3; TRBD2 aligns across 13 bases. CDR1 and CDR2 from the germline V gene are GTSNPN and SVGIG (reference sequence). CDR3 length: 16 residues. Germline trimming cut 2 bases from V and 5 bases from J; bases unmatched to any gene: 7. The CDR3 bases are TGTGCCTGGAGTACCGGACTAGCGGGAGTGGAAGATACGCAGTATTTT. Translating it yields CAWSTGLAGVEDTQYF.

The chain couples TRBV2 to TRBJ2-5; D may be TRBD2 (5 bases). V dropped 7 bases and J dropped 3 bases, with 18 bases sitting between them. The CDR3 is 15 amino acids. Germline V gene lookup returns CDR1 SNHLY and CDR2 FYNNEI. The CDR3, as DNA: TGTGCCAGCACGATGGGCCCTAGCCGGGAAGAGACCCAGTACTTC. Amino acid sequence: CASTMGPSREETQYF.

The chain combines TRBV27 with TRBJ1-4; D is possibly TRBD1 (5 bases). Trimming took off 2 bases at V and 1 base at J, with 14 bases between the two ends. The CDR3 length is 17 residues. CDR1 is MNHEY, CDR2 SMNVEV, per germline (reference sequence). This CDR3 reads CASSLKRGGVTNEKLFF. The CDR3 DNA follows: TGTGCCAGCAGTTTAAAGAGGGGTGGTGTAACTAATGAAAAACTGTTTTTT.

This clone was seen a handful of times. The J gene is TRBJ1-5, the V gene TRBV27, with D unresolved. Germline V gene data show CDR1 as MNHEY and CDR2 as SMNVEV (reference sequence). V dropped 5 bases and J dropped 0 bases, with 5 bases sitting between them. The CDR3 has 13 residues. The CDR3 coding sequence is TGTGCCAGCAGTAGGGTTAGCAATCAGCCCCAGCATTTT. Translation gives CASSRVSNQPQHF.

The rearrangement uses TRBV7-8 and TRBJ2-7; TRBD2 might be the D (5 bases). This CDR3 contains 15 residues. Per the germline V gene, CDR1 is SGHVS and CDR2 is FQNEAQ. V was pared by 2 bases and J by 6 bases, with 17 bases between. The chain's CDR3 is CASSLRRAEGGEQYF. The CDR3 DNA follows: TGTGCCAGCAGCTTAAGGCGGGCAGAAGGCGGCGAGCAGTACTTC.

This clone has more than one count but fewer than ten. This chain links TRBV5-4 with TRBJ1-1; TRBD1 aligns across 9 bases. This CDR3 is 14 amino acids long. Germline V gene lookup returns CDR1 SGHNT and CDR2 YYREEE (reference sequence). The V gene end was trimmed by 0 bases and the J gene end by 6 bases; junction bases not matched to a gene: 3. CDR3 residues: CASSLADRGAEAFF. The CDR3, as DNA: TGTGCCAGCAGCTTGGCCGACAGGGGGGCTGAAGCTTTCTTT.

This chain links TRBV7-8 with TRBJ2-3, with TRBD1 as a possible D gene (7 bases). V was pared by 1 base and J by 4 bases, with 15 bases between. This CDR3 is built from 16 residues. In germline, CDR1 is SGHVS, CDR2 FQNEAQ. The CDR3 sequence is CASSLGQGGRADTQYF. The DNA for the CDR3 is TGTGCCAGCAGCTTAGGGCAGGGGGGTCGGGCAGATACGCAGTATTTT.